A single T cell receptor beta chain is shown here with its context. These data originate in a study of cytomegalovirus exposure and HLA in healthy donors. Researchers ran the PCR with 60 Vbeta and 13 Jbeta primers. Measured with immunoSEQ multiplex PCR; TCRdb has only the in-frame clones, and not every one. The table shows roughly 120,000 clones, with about 80% occurring only once. The receptor's source is a human donor in good health. The sample was PBMCs.

The CDR3 DNA is TGCGCCAGCAGTCTTAGCGGGAGCAATCAGCCCCAGCATTTT. Its protein product is CASSLSGSNQPQHF. V usage is TRBV5-1 and J usage is TRBJ1-5; D remains ambiguous. The V and J ends lost 5 bases and 1 base respectively, with 10 bases between them. Germline values: CDR1 SGHRS, CDR2 YFSETQ. The CDR3 extends over 14 amino acids.